This TCR beta chain was captured by sequencing in a study of beta chain features in type 1 diabetes. General study points: Type 1 diabetes patients showed a moderate but significant shortening of TCRB CDR3s in all four CD4+ subsets.

Isolated RNA was reverse transcribed in full, so expressed TCRB transcripts were sequenced. This table comes from immunoSEQ multiplex PCR, and its TCRdb copy is limited to in-frame clones, with some not included. The repertoire holds under 300,000 clones, with roughly 17% as singletons. Sorting that relied on CD45RO/CCR7/CD25/CD127/CD95/CD27 yielded CD4+ naive, central memory, regulatory and stem cell-like memory cells. Germline-derived CDR1 and CDR2 are SQVTM and ANQGSEA. The CDR3 is 15 amino acids. The V end was cut by 4 bases, the J end by 0 bases, with 15 bases between. For this clone: Its cognate antigen is unknown.

The source material was naive CD4+ T cells from blood. J is TRBJ2-5 and V is TRBV29-1, with D perhaps TRBD2 (6 bases). The TCR sequence derives from a man aged 30 to 45 with type 1 diabetes. The CDR3 loop reads CSVVRGSSDQETQYF. Written as DNA, the CDR3 is TGCAGCGTTGTTCGGGGGTCTTCAGACCAAGAGACCCAGTACTTC.